Reported below is one T cell receptor (beta chain). Antigen: not known. This record comes from a study of shared clonotypes between healthy human individuals. Background on the study: A couple of women and three men aged 18 to 49 made up the donors. Study-wide results and limits: When compared with the clonotypes that were shared by all four sorted-subset donors, the non-shared clonotypes turned out to have lower generation probabilities. Compared with memory subsets, naive subsets generally had larger estimated richness.

Adult Caucasians living in Nashville, Tennessee made up all of the donors. The germline V gene encodes CDR1 SGHTA and CDR2 FQGNSA. The CDR3 totals 16 residues. Trimming cost V 1 base and J 7 bases, with 17 bases left between them. Sequencing was performed with immunoSEQ multiplex PCR; in TCRdb, only in-frame clones are kept and a portion is missing. The profile shows millions of clones, roughly nine tenths of them singletons. The TCR sequence derives from a man younger than 30 in good health. The sample comprised naive CD4+ T cells sorted from blood. The subset: CD45RA+ positively selected. The V and J genes are TRBV7-2 and TRBJ2-1; D is ambiguous. The CDR3 sequence is CASSLVGRLISNEQFF. The CDR3 coding sequence is TGTGCCAGCAGCTTAGTAGGACGGTTGATAAGTAATGAGCAGTTCTTC.